A few counts support the clone carrying this T cell receptor beta chain. Its antigen is currently unknown. The germline V and J ends were trimmed by 10 bases and 0 bases, with 18 bases remaining between them. Germline loops: CDR1 SGHTA, CDR2 FQGNSA. CDR3 length equals 15 residues. The source of the sample is a study of T cell responses to AZD1222 COVID-19 vaccine. Study-level points and caveats: Repertoires were obtained solely post-peak T cell response.

Produced via immunoSEQ multiplex PCR; TCRdb's table is partial and in-frame only. The sample comprises fewer than 100,000 clones, about 90% of which are singletons, and 1.3% to 1.5% rests with the top ten. Material: peripheral blood, obtained 28 days after the second AZD1222 dose. This receptor was obtained from an adult who received the AZD1222 COVID-19 vaccine. The chain carries TRBV7-2 and TRBJ1-1; a weak D match, TRBD1 (5 bases). DNA for the CDR3: TGTGCCACGGAGGTGGGCAGGGTGATGAACACTGAAGCTTTCTTT. Its translation: CATEVGRVMNTEAFF.